This record concerns one TCR beta chain sequence. Original processing methods: Researchers report that nucleated cell counts were estimated from reference gene primer amplification. Clones were sequenced by immunoSEQ multiplex PCR, and TCRdb holds only the in-frame ones, with some missing. The DNA gave D and trimming, while V, J and clone size come from that table. The sample lists about 230,000 clones, around 80% occurring once. This sample was taken from a study of blood T cell repertoires in COVID-19. In the study overall: COVID-19 samples from acute and convalescent phases originated in the United States, Italy and Spain. Sources were T cells, B-cell-depleted T cells, or PBMCs; the material itself was cDNA or gDNA.

The germline V gene has CDR1 SEHNR and CDR2 FQNEAQ (reference sequence). This CDR3 is 13 amino acids long. V was pared by 5 bases and J by 4 bases, with 9 bases between. The gene calls are TRBV7-9 and TRBJ2-1; the D gene is possibly TRBD2 (5 bases). The sequenced sample consisted of peripheral blood. The receptor was derived from a man aged 35-49 years with acute or convalescent COVID-19. CDR3 amino acids: CASSRGGYNEQFF. The CDR3 coding sequence is TGTGCCAGCAGCCGGGGTGGGTACAATGAGCAGTTCTTC.